These T cell receptor beta chains were read from a single sample in a study of shared clonotypes between healthy human individuals. The table came from immunoSEQ multiplex PCR; TCRdb's copy has only in-frame clones and leaves some out. The data hold about 680,000 clones, with around 73% observed a single time. The sample taken for sequencing was memory CD4+ T cells sorted from blood. These receptor sequences come from a woman in her 30s in good health. Each CDR3 is given with its conserved first and last residue. A D gene is named only where the DNA matches it firmly. Clone sizes are given selectively: once, few, many, or a class where the clone is expanded.

J | size | D | length | V | CDR3 | DNA
TRBJ2-1 | NA | TRBD2 | 15 | TRBV7-3 | CASSLAELAVHEQFF | TGTGCCAGCAGCTTAGCCGAACTAGCGGTGCATGAGCAGTTCTTC
TRBJ1-5 | NA | NA | 13 | TRBV9 | CASSLAGAQPQHF | TGTGCCAGCTCGTTGGCGGGGGCTCAGCCCCAGCATTTT
TRBJ2-1 | NA | NA | 13 | TRBV2 | CASSPETAGEQFF | TGTGCCAGCAGCCCAGAGACGGCGGGAGAGCAGTTCTTC
TRBJ2-2 | NA | NA | 15 | TRBV11-3 | CASSFRTGVPGELFF | TGTGCCAGCAGCTTTAGGACGGGGGTGCCCGGGGAGCTGTTTTTT
TRBJ2-2 | few | NA | 17 | TRBV5-1 | CASSTTPGQGYTGELFF | TGCGCCAGCAGCACTACTCCGGGGCAGGGGTACACCGGGGAGCTGTTTTTT
TRBJ1-2 | NA | TRBD1 | 13 | TRBV28 | CASSRGQPYGYTF | TGTGCCAGCAGCCGGGGACAGCCATATGGCTACACCTTC
TRBJ2-1 | once | NA | 13 | TRBV9 | CASSVGSPSPKFF | TGTGCCAGCAGCGTAGGTTCTCCTAGCCCTAAGTTCTTC
TRBJ1-3 | few | NA | 14 | TRBV6-1 | CASILDPSGNTIYF | TGTGCCAGCATATTGGACCCTAGTGGAAACACCATATATTTT
TRBJ1-4 | NA | NA | 16 | TRBV4-1 | CASSQVWPVLNEKLFF | TGCGCCAGCAGCCAAGTATGGCCTGTACTCAATGAAAAACTGTTTTTT
TRBJ1-4 | NA | NA | 15 | TRBV30 | CAWKGQGRSDEKLFF | TGTGCCTGGAAGGGTCAGGGGAGAAGTGATGAAAAACTGTTTTTT
TRBJ2-2 | NA | NA | 15 | TRBV5-1 | CASSLADRDTGELFF | TGCGCCAGCAGCTTGGCGGATAGGGACACCGGGGAGCTGTTTTTT
TRBJ1-2 | NA | TRBD1 | 16 | TRBV30 | CAWQGTGGRVVYGYTF | TGTGCCTGGCAGGGGACAGGGGGTAGAGTGGTTTATGGCTACACCTTC
TRBJ1-4 | NA | NA | 16 | TRBV28 | CASSSPWVATNEKLFF | TGTGCCAGCAGTTCCCCGTGGGTTGCAACTAATGAAAAACTGTTTTTT
TRBJ2-3 | NA | TRBD2 | 15 | TRBV25-1 | CASSARLAGGDTQYF | TGTGCCAGCAGCGCAAGACTAGCGGGAGGAGATACGCAGTATTTT